The rows below give T cell receptor beta chains drawn from one sample of a study of blood T cell repertoires in COVID-19. Using immunoSEQ multiplex PCR, the repertoire was profiled, and TCRdb retains in-frame clones only, with some absent. Of 150,000 to 200,000 clones in the sample, roughly 85% were seen once. Sequencing used peripheral blood. The source is an elderly woman with active or convalescent COVID-19. Both conserved end residues are part of each CDR3. The order of the fields is D gene, clone size, J gene, CDR3 length, V gene, CDR3 DNA, CDR3 protein. A D gene is named only where the DNA matches it firmly. Some rows have no size entry. The others give once, few or many, or a class for an expanded clone.

d_call: NA
clone_size: NA
j_call: TRBJ2-7
cdr3_length: 16
v_call: TRBV1
cdr3_nt: TGCACCAGCAGCCAAGACGCGGGGCGCCACTCCTACGAGCAGTACTTC
cdr3_aa: CTSSQDAGRHSYEQYF

d_call: NA
clone_size: NA
j_call: TRBJ2-7
cdr3_length: 15
v_call: TRBV19
cdr3_nt: TGTGCCAGTAGTATAAACGCGGGGGCCTCCTACGAGCAGTACTTC
cdr3_aa: CASSINAGASYEQYF

d_call: TRBD2
clone_size: NA
j_call: TRBJ2-7
cdr3_length: 15
v_call: TRBV18
cdr3_nt: TGTGCCAGCTCACCACCGGCTAGCGGCTCCTACGAGCAGTACTTC
cdr3_aa: CASSPPASGSYEQYF

d_call: NA
clone_size: NA
j_call: TRBJ1-4
cdr3_length: 13
v_call: TRBV19
cdr3_nt: TGTGCCAGTACGAGGCAGTTTAATGAAAAACTGTTTTTT
cdr3_aa: CASTRQFNEKLFF

d_call: NA
clone_size: NA
j_call: TRBJ1-1
cdr3_length: 13
v_call: TRBV5-1
cdr3_nt: TGCGCCAGCAGCTTTACCACCGAAGCCGAAGCTTTCTTT
cdr3_aa: CASSFTTEAEAFF

d_call: TRBD2
clone_size: NA
j_call: TRBJ2-7
cdr3_length: 17
v_call: TRBV9
cdr3_nt: TGCGCCAGCAGCGTAGGTAGCGGGATAGCAGGGTCCTACGAGCAGTACTTC
cdr3_aa: CASSVGSGIAGSYEQYF

d_call: NA
clone_size: NA
j_call: TRBJ1-1
cdr3_length: 14
v_call: TRBV28
cdr3_nt: TGTGCCAGCAGTTTAGGTACATCGAAGACTGAAGCTTTCTTT
cdr3_aa: CASSLGTSKTEAFF

d_call: NA
clone_size: NA
j_call: TRBJ1-2
cdr3_length: 18
v_call: TRBV5-1
cdr3_nt: TGCGCCAGCAGCTTGAGGCGTCAGACCTCTAGAGCTAACTATGGCTACACCTTC
cdr3_aa: CASSLRRQTSRANYGYTF

d_call: TRBD1
clone_size: few
j_call: TRBJ1-1
cdr3_length: 15
v_call: TRBV5-1
cdr3_nt: TGCGCCAGCAGCAGTCGGACAGGAAAGTACACTGAAGCTTTCTTT
cdr3_aa: CASSSRTGKYTEAFF

d_call: NA
clone_size: NA
j_call: TRBJ1-1
cdr3_length: 15
v_call: TRBV5-4
cdr3_nt: TGTGCCAGCAGCTTGGGTCAGCGAGGGAACACTGAAGCTTTCTTT
cdr3_aa: CASSLGQRGNTEAFF

d_call: NA
clone_size: NA
j_call: TRBJ1-5
cdr3_length: 13
v_call: TRBV19
cdr3_nt: TGTGCCAGTAGATACAGGGTCAATCAGCCCCAGCATTTT
cdr3_aa: CASRYRVNQPQHF

d_call: NA
clone_size: NA
j_call: TRBJ2-3
cdr3_length: 14
v_call: TRBV7-3
cdr3_nt: TGTGCCAGCAGCTCCCCTGGCAGAGCGGATACGCAGTATTTT
cdr3_aa: CASSSPGRADTQYF

d_call: TRBD2
clone_size: NA
j_call: TRBJ2-7
cdr3_length: 14
v_call: TRBV10-1
cdr3_nt: TGCGCCAGCAGTGAAGGCGGGAGTGGTTACGAGCAGTACTTC
cdr3_aa: CASSEGGSGYEQYF

d_call: TRBD2
clone_size: NA
j_call: TRBJ2-1
cdr3_length: 16
v_call: TRBV11-2
cdr3_nt: TGTGCCAGCAGCTTGGCGACTAGCGGGGTCCACAATGAGCAGTTCTTC
cdr3_aa: CASSLATSGVHNEQFF

d_call: NA
clone_size: once
j_call: TRBJ1-6
cdr3_length: 18
v_call: TRBV4-1
cdr3_nt: TGCGCCAGCAGCCAAGATTCGAGGGGGAGCTCCTATAATTCACCCCTCCACTTT
cdr3_aa: CASSQDSRGSSYNSPLHF

d_call: TRBD2
clone_size: NA
j_call: TRBJ2-7
cdr3_length: 17
v_call: TRBV4-1
cdr3_nt: TGCGCCAGCAGCCAAGATCCCCGCGGGACTAGCAGCTACGAGCAGTACTTC
cdr3_aa: CASSQDPRGTSSYEQYF

d_call: NA
clone_size: NA
j_call: TRBJ1-4
cdr3_length: 14
v_call: TRBV5-1
cdr3_nt: TGCGCCAGCAGCCTCGTAGCCGGTAATGAAAAACTGTTTTTT
cdr3_aa: CASSLVAGNEKLFF

d_call: NA
clone_size: NA
j_call: TRBJ1-2
cdr3_length: 12
v_call: TRBV5-6
cdr3_nt: TGTGCCAGCAGCTTGGGAGAGTATGGCTACACCTTC
cdr3_aa: CASSLGEYGYTF

d_call: TRBD1
clone_size: NA
j_call: TRBJ1-3
cdr3_length: 15
v_call: TRBV18
cdr3_nt: TGTGCCAGCTCACCACAGGGGGCTGGTGGAAACACCATATATTTT
cdr3_aa: CASSPQGAGGNTIYF

d_call: NA
clone_size: NA
j_call: TRBJ1-3
cdr3_length: 17
v_call: TRBV5-1
cdr3_nt: TGCGCCAGCAGCTTGGGCTTACAGGGCCTCTCTGGAAACACCATATATTTT
cdr3_aa: CASSLGLQGLSGNTIYF

d_call: NA
clone_size: NA
j_call: TRBJ1-2
cdr3_length: 14
v_call: TRBV5-1
cdr3_nt: TGCGCCAGCAGCGGAGGTCCGGGGGTCGATGGCTACACCTTC
cdr3_aa: CASSGGPGVDGYTF

d_call: NA
clone_size: NA
j_call: TRBJ1-6
cdr3_length: 12
v_call: TRBV12-3/TRBV12-4
cdr3_nt: TGTGCCAGCAGTTTACTTTATTCACCCCTCCACTTT
cdr3_aa: CASSLLYSPLHF

d_call: NA
clone_size: NA
j_call: TRBJ1-5
cdr3_length: 15
v_call: TRBV27
cdr3_nt: TGTGCCAGCAGTCCCTCCTGGGCCCGCAATCAGCCCCAGCATTTT
cdr3_aa: CASSPSWARNQPQHF

d_call: TRBD2
clone_size: NA
j_call: TRBJ2-2
cdr3_length: 18
v_call: TRBV6-1
cdr3_nt: TGTGCCAGCACTGACGCCGGGACTAGCGGGATAAAGGCCGGGGAGCTGTTTTTT
cdr3_aa: CASTDAGTSGIKAGELFF

d_call: NA
clone_size: NA
j_call: TRBJ2-3
cdr3_length: 13
v_call: TRBV7-8
cdr3_nt: TGTGCCAGCAGCTTAGAAGCAGGGAACGCGCAGTATTTT
cdr3_aa: CASSLEAGNAQYF

d_call: NA
clone_size: NA
j_call: TRBJ2-5
cdr3_length: 13
v_call: TRBV6-5
cdr3_nt: TGTGCCAGCATGAAGGGGTACCAAGAGACCCAGTACTTC
cdr3_aa: CASMKGYQETQYF

d_call: TRBD1
clone_size: NA
j_call: TRBJ1-1
cdr3_length: 13
v_call: TRBV14
cdr3_nt: TGTGCCAGCAGCCAAGGACAGGGGTTTGAAGCTTTCTTT
cdr3_aa: CASSQGQGFEAFF

d_call: NA
clone_size: NA
j_call: TRBJ1-3
cdr3_length: 11
v_call: TRBV2
cdr3_nt: TGTGCCAGCAGTGAACAAAACACCATATATTTT
cdr3_aa: CASSEQNTIYF

d_call: NA
clone_size: NA
j_call: TRBJ1-5
cdr3_length: 16
v_call: TRBV6-1
cdr3_nt: TGTGCCAGCAGTGAAGCGCTGGGCAGACCCAATCAGCCCCAGCATTTT
cdr3_aa: CASSEALGRPNQPQHF

d_call: NA
clone_size: NA
j_call: TRBJ1-1
cdr3_length: 15
v_call: TRBV7-3
cdr3_nt: TGTGCCAGCAGCTTAACAGGACATCTGGGCACTGAAGCTTTCTTT
cdr3_aa: CASSLTGHLGTEAFF

d_call: TRBD2
clone_size: NA
j_call: TRBJ2-1
cdr3_length: 15
v_call: TRBV29-1
cdr3_nt: TGCAGCGCCCTAGGGACTAGCGGGACCAACAATGAGCAGTTCTTC
cdr3_aa: CSALGTSGTNNEQFF

d_call: NA
clone_size: NA
j_call: TRBJ1-3
cdr3_length: 16
v_call: TRBV27
cdr3_nt: TGTGCCAGCAGTTTAGGCCGCGGAGGCTCTGGAAACACCATATATTTT
cdr3_aa: CASSLGRGGSGNTIYF

d_call: NA
clone_size: NA
j_call: TRBJ2-7
cdr3_length: 11
v_call: TRBV20-1
cdr3_nt: TGCAGTGGGAAGGGGCTTTACGAGCAGTACTTC
cdr3_aa: CSGKGLYEQYF

d_call: TRBD1
clone_size: NA
j_call: TRBJ1-1
cdr3_length: 15
v_call: TRBV28
cdr3_nt: TGTGCCAGCAGAAAGGGACAGGGGATGGGCACTGAAGCTTTCTTT
cdr3_aa: CASRKGQGMGTEAFF

d_call: NA
clone_size: NA
j_call: TRBJ2-7
cdr3_length: 15
v_call: TRBV27
cdr3_nt: TGTGCCAGCAGTTTCGGACAGTCGAGCTCCTACGAGCAGTACTTC
cdr3_aa: CASSFGQSSSYEQYF

d_call: TRBD1
clone_size: NA
j_call: TRBJ2-7
cdr3_length: 17
v_call: TRBV6-1
cdr3_nt: TGTGCCAGCAGTGAAAGAAGAAGGACAGGGTATCGGGGCGAGCAGTACTTC
cdr3_aa: CASSERRRTGYRGEQYF

d_call: TRBD1
clone_size: NA
j_call: TRBJ2-3
cdr3_length: 15
v_call: TRBV4-1
cdr3_nt: TGCGCCAGCAGCCAATTACGGACAGGGTTAGATACGCAGTATTTT
cdr3_aa: CASSQLRTGLDTQYF

d_call: NA
clone_size: NA
j_call: TRBJ2-6
cdr3_length: 15
v_call: TRBV6-5
cdr3_nt: TGTGCCAGCCGGTTGGGGGAGGCTGGGGCCAACGTCCTGACTTTC
cdr3_aa: CASRLGEAGANVLTF

d_call: TRBD1
clone_size: NA
j_call: TRBJ1-5
cdr3_length: 14
v_call: TRBV7-2
cdr3_nt: TGTGCCAGCAGCTTCGGGGACAGGGGGAGGCCCCAGCATTTT
cdr3_aa: CASSFGDRGRPQHF

d_call: TRBD1
clone_size: NA
j_call: TRBJ2-3
cdr3_length: 14
v_call: TRBV29-1
cdr3_nt: TGCAGCTCTTCGGACAGGGGGCCATCAGATACGCAGTATTTT
cdr3_aa: CSSSDRGPSDTQYF

d_call: TRBD2
clone_size: NA
j_call: TRBJ2-7
cdr3_length: 17
v_call: TRBV3-1/TRBV3-2
cdr3_nt: TGTGCCAGCAGCTACCTAGCTTTGGCGGGAGCTCCCGGCGAGCAGTACTTC
cdr3_aa: CASSYLALAGAPGEQYF

d_call: TRBD2
clone_size: NA
j_call: TRBJ2-1
cdr3_length: 20
v_call: TRBV9
cdr3_nt: TGTGCCAGCAGCGTAGGGAGAGGTAGCGGGAGGGCCGGGCGTCACAATGAGCAGTTCTTC
cdr3_aa: CASSVGRGSGRAGRHNEQFF

d_call: TRBD1
clone_size: NA
j_call: TRBJ1-2
cdr3_length: 11
v_call: TRBV29-1
cdr3_nt: TGCAGCGCGACAGGGGGGTATGGCTACACCTTC
cdr3_aa: CSATGGYGYTF

d_call: TRBD2
clone_size: NA
j_call: TRBJ2-3
cdr3_length: 17
v_call: TRBV5-1
cdr3_nt: TGCGCCAGCAGCTTCCAAGGACTAGCGGGAGGTACAGATACGCAGTATTTT
cdr3_aa: CASSFQGLAGGTDTQYF

d_call: TRBD2
clone_size: NA
j_call: TRBJ2-3
cdr3_length: 16
v_call: TRBV10-2
cdr3_nt: TGCGCCAGCAGTGAGTGGACTAGCGTGTACACAGATACGCAGTATTTT
cdr3_aa: CASSEWTSVYTDTQYF